The 9 T cell receptor beta chains reported below all come from one sample, sequenced in a study of human T cells and chemical hapten exposure. Time point noted: patch test 3, about 24 weeks after DPC sensitization. The sample's treatment: therapeutic diphenylcyclopropenone sensitization with weekly scalp DPC. TCRdb processed the RACE reads anew with MiXCR; each CDR3 protein has one entry. The sample comprises 30,000 or so distinct CDR3 sequences, 5% to 6.5% of which are singletons, and about 5.6% rests with the top ten. Sequencing was performed on whole blood, taken in connection with sensitization to the hapten diphenylcyclopropenone (DPC). These receptors were taken from a man aged 25 to 40 with alopecia areata. Some clones in this sample may be carry-over from other donors' samples.

This clonotype showed up many times. The chain couples TRBV12-3 or TRBV12-4 to TRBJ2-7; 11 bases match TRBD2. The CDR3 runs to 13 residues. Trimming took 6 bases from V and 2 from J; bases not matched to a gene: 0. The CDR3 protein is CASRLAGAYEQYF. The CDR3 coding sequence is TGTGCCAGCAGACTAGCGGGAGCCTACGAGCAGTACTTC.

Of note for this clonotype: Since a much larger clone is just one base distant, this may be a read error. The V and J genes are TRBV12-3 or TRBV12-4 and TRBJ1-2; the D is unclear. The CDR3 contains 13 residues. The V gene lost 8 bases and the J gene lost 9 bases, with 19 bases spanning the gap. Here the CDR3 DNA reads TGTGCCAGCTGTCCCTCAGGAGATCTGCGCTACACCTTC. As protein: CASCPSGDLRYTF.

This clonotype was detected ten times or more. The rearrangement links TRBV7-2 to TRBJ2-5; D possibly matches TRBD1 or TRBD2 (5 bases each). CDR1 and CDR2 (germline): SGHTA, FQGNSA. This CDR3 region has 13 residues. V gave up 5 bases and J gave up 2 bases, with 9 bases separating them. CDR3 amino acids: CASSRDRQETQYF. The CDR3 nucleotides read TGTGCCAGCAGCCGGGACCGACAAGAGACCCAGTACTTC.

There are many counts of this clonotype. The chain is built from TRBV7-8 and TRBJ2-3; D is uncertain. The V end lost 5 bases, the J end lost 3 bases, and 12 bases lay between the germline ends. Germline V gene data show CDR1 as SGHVS and CDR2 as FQNEAQ. This CDR3 is built from 14 residues. The CDR3 here is CASSPPRPTDTQYF. The CDR3, as DNA: TGTGCCAGCAGCCCGCCGCGGCCTACAGATACGCAGTATTTT.

There are many counts of this clonotype. V usage is TRBV7-9 and J usage is TRBJ2-7, with D perhaps TRBD1 or TRBD2 (5 bases each). V lost 5 bases, J lost 0 bases, and 14 bases lay in between. This CDR3 spans 15 amino acids. Germline values: CDR1 SEHNR, CDR2 FQNEAQ (reference sequence). The DNA of the CDR3 is TGTGCCAGCAGCCCCAGGCAGGGAGTCTCCTACGAGCAGTACTTC. Residues: CASSPRQGVSYEQYF.

This clonotype was recorded at least ten times. The genes are TRBV4-1 and TRBJ2-5; D gene ambiguous. Per germline, CDR1 MGHRA and CDR2 YSYEKL. Between the trimmed V and J ends, which lost 1 base and 10 bases, there was a span of 10 bases. The CDR3 is 12 residues long. For the CDR3, the DNA is TGCGCCAGCAGCCAAGGCCCACACGGCCAGTACTTC. Its protein is CASSQGPHGQYF.

The rearrangement uses TRBV27 and TRBJ1-5, with D uncertain. Germline V CDR1 and CDR2: MNHEY, SMNVEV (reference sequence). The CDR3 extends over 13 amino acids. V lost 2 bases and J 5 bases, leaving 7 bases between the germline ends. CDR3 DNA: TGTGCCAGCAGTTTAAAGGAATATCAGCCCCAGCATTTT. This sequence encodes CASSLKEYQPQHF.

Ten or more counts support this clonotype. The V gene is TRBV19, the J gene TRBJ1-5, with D perhaps TRBD1 (5 bases). Germline V lookup: CDR1 LNHDA, CDR2 SQIVND (reference sequence). The CDR3 is 15 residues long. V was shortened by 7 bases and J by 5 bases, with 18 bases between the two germline ends. CDR3 sequence: CASTTMQGPDQPQHF. In DNA form, the CDR3 reads TGTGCCAGTACTACAATGCAGGGACCGGATCAGCCCCAGCATTTT.

This clonotype occurred many times. The J gene is TRBJ2-2, the V gene TRBV12-3 or TRBV12-4, with a possible D match to TRBD2 (5 bases). The CDR3 has 16 amino acids. Trimming pared 3 bases from V and 3 bases from J, leaving 14 bases between. This chain's CDR3 is CASSFLAGIDTGELFF. The CDR3 region has the DNA TGTGCCAGCAGTTTCCTAGCAGGTATCGACACCGGGGAGCTGTTTTTT.